This T cell receptor (beta chain) originates from a study of T-cell memory formation after mild COVID-19. Study outcomes and limitations: Mainly in CM and EM were contracting CD4+ clones; CD8+ were in EMRA.

TCRdb analysed the 5' RACE reads with MiXCR anew, one entry per CDR3 protein. The top ten hold approximately 3.3% of the sample, which has about 170,000 distinct CDR3 sequences, 10% to 15% seen once. The CDR3 runs 13 residues. The germline CDR1 and CDR2 sequences are MGHRA and YSYEKL. Trimming left V 3 bases short and J 6 bases short, with 11 bases between. In this sample, this clonotype turned up many times. The antigen remains unidentified. V gene TRBV4-1 combines with J gene TRBJ1-2; D is possibly TRBD1 (5 bases). This clonotype was obtained from a young man who had mild COVID-19 (a few samples of this study predate the infection). Cell type and time point are not known. Sample: PBMCs or a T cell subset sorted from them (not recorded which). For the CDR3, the DNA is TGCGCCAGCAGCCAGAAATGGGGGGATGGCTACACCTTC. Translating gives CASSQKWGDGYTF.